A single sample gave rise to the 9 T cell receptor beta chains below, sequenced in a study of OX40 agonist ivuxolimab in advanced cancers. This table comes from immunoSEQ multiplex PCR, and its TCRdb copy is limited to in-frame clones, with some not included. The table has some 40,000 clones, about 94% seen once. Sequencing was performed on CD4+ or CD8+ T cells sorted from blood, taken in a trial of the OX40 agonist ivuxolimab. These receptors came from an adult with an advanced solid tumor such as melanoma, head and neck, liver or kidney cancer.

The chain employs TRBV28 and TRBJ2-3; D remains ambiguous. V lost 7 bases and J lost 0, with 14 bases in between. Germline CDR1 MDHEN, CDR2 SYDVKM. The CDR3 runs to 15 residues. The CDR3 nucleotides read TGTGCCAGCATTTCCTCTGGGTGGAGCACAGATACGCAGTATTTT. It codes for CASISSGWSTDTQYF.

The CDR3 region has the DNA TGTGCCATCAGTAAAACTACCGTCACAGATACGCAGTATTTT. This codes for CAISKTTVTDTQYF. The chain employs TRBV10-3 and TRBJ2-3; D ambiguous. The V gene's germline CDR1 is ENHRY and CDR2 SYGVKD. The ends were cut back, 5 bases at V and 2 bases at J, with 11 bases in the middle. This CDR3 is 14 amino acids long.

The count of this clone is one. V gene TRBV9 combines with J gene TRBJ2-1, with 8 positions matching TRBD1. Germline V gives CDR1 SGDLS, CDR2 YYNGEE. Trimming removed 3 bases from V and 7 bases from J; junction bases left unmatched: 6. CDR3 length equals 14 residues. CDR3: CASSADNRGNEQFF. The DNA for the CDR3 is TGTGCCAGCAGCGCAGACAACAGGGGGAATGAGCAGTTCTTC. Using reference TRBV9 and TRBJ2-1 for the parts outside the CDR3, the full variable domain is DSGVTQTPKHLITATGQRVTLRCSPRSGDLSVYWYQQSLDQGLQFLIQYYNGEERAKGNILERFSAQQFPDLHSELNLSSLELGDSALYFCASSADNRGNEQFFGPGTRLTVL.

The chain has TRBV19 and TRBJ2-1; the match to TRBD2 covers 9 bases. The germline gives CDR1 LNHDA, CDR2 SQIVND (reference sequence). V trimming: 1 base; J trimming: 7 bases; junction bases outside the gene matches: 5. CDR3 length: 15 residues. The CDR3 here is CASSIGSGSGNEQFF. The DNA for the CDR3 is TGTGCCAGTAGTATAGGTAGCGGGAGTGGTAATGAGCAGTTCTTC.

The chain uses TRBV9 and TRBJ1-3; D is unresolved. Germline V gene data show CDR1 as SGDLS and CDR2 as YYNGEE. This CDR3 has 14 residues. V lost 3 bases and J lost 1, with 8 bases in between. CDR3 coding DNA: TGTGCCAGCAGCGCCGCGGGGTCTGGAAACACCATATATTTT. This translates into CASSAAGSGNTIYF. Looking up the rest from reference TRBV9 and TRBJ1-3 gives the full variable domain: DSGVTQTPKHLITATGQRVTLRCSPRSGDLSVYWYQQSLDQGLQFLIQYYNGEERAKGNILERFSAQQFPDLHSELNLSSLELGDSALYFCASSAAGSGNTIYFGEGSWLTVV.

This chain connects TRBV6-5 to TRBJ1-1; D unresolved. Trimming removed 6 bases from V and 5 bases from J, with 13 bases in between. CDR1 MNHEY and CDR2 SVGAGI come from the germline V gene. The CDR3 runs 13 residues. The CDR3 sequence: CASSRTLMTEAFF. CDR3 sequence (DNA): TGTGCCAGCAGCCGAACCCTCATGACTGAAGCTTTCTTT.

This sequence joins TRBV7-3 and TRBJ2-1, with D perhaps TRBD2 (5 bases). The CDR3 has 17 residues. The germline V and J ends were trimmed by 5 bases and 4 bases, with 21 bases remaining between them. CDR1 is SGHTA and CDR2 is FQGTGA in the germline V gene. The CDR3 bases are TGTGCCAGCAGCGCCGGGCCGGGGTTGAGTGTTTACAATGAGCAGTTCTTC. Protein sequence: CASSAGPGLSVYNEQFF.

The rearrangement uses TRBV5-4 and TRBJ1-2; unclear D gene. The V end was cut by 4 bases, the J end by 1 base, with 5 bases between. The CDR3 sequence is 12 residues long. Germline CDR1 is SGHNT and CDR2 is YYREEE (reference sequence). The CDR3 spells CASSPGNYGYTF. The CDR3 nucleotides read TGTGCCAGCAGCCCGGGTAACTATGGCTACACCTTC.

V and J are TRBV11-2 and TRBJ2-1; possible D gene TRBD1, 6 bases. The germline V gene has CDR1 SGHAT and CDR2 FQNNGV. Trimming removed 5 bases from V and 8 bases from J, with 16 bases in between. This CDR3 spans 14 amino acids. The CDR3 DNA reads TGTGCCAGCAGCCCGGGCAACAGGGTCTATGAGCAGTTCTTC. This gives the protein CASSPGNRVYEQFF.